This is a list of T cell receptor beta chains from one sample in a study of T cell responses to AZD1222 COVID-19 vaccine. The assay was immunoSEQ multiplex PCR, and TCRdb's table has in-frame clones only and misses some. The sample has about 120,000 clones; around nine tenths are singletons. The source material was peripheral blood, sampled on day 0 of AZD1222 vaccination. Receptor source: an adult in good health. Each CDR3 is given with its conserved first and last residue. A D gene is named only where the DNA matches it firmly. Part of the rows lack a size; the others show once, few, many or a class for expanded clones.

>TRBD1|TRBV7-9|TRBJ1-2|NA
CASSPTGSNYGYTF
TGTGCCAGCAGCCCGACAGGGTCTAACTATGGCTACACCTTC
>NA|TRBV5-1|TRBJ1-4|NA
CASSLDPGLEKLFF
TGCGCCAGCAGCTTGGACCCGGGCCTCGAAAAACTGTTTTTT
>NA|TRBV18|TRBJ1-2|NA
CASSPPSQAGSDGYTF
TGTGCCAGCTCACCACCGAGTCAGGCAGGGTCTGATGGCTACACCTTC
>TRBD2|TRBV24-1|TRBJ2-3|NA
CATSDQREGGDTQYF
TGTGCCACCAGTGACCAGCGGGAGGGTGGAGATACGCAGTATTTT
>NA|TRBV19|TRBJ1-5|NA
CASSIQDGNQPQHF
TGTGCCAGTAGTATCCAGGACGGCAATCAGCCCCAGCATTTT
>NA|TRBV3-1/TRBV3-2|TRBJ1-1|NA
CASSQARRGGVFDTEAFF
TGTGCCAGCAGCCAGGCTCGGAGGGGCGGGGTATTTGACACTGAAGCTTTCTTT
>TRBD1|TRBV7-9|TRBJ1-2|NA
CASSLLGQGHGYTF
TGTGCCAGCAGCTTACTCGGACAGGGTCATGGCTACACCTTC
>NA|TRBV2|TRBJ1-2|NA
CASSRTVRGYTF
TGTGCCAGCAGCCGGACAGTAAGAGGCTACACCTTC
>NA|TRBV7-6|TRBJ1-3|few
CASSLVRAQRGGNTIYF
TGTGCCAGCAGCTTAGTACGTGCTCAAAGAGGGGGAAACACCATATATTTT
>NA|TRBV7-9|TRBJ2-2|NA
CASSSLGGRGAGELFF
TGTGCCAGCAGCTCCTTGGGGGGGCGCGGGGCCGGGGAGCTGTTTTTT
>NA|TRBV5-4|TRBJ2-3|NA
CASSGGPSASTDTQYF
TGTGCCAGCAGCGGGGGTCCGTCGGCTAGCACAGATACGCAGTATTTT
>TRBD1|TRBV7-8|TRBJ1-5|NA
CASSHRTGESNQPQHF
TGTGCCAGCAGCCATAGGACAGGGGAGTCCAATCAGCCCCAGCATTTT
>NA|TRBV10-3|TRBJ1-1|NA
CAISDIPLGFVDTEAFF
TGTGCCATCAGTGACATCCCATTGGGGTTTGTGGACACTGAAGCTTTCTTT
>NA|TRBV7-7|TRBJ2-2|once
CAVGTGELFF
TGTGCCGTGGGCACCGGGGAGCTGTTTTTT
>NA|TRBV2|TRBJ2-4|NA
CASNLGDAKNIQCF
TGTGCCAGCAACCTTGGGGATGCCAAAAACATTCAGTGCTTC
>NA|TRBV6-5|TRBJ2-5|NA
CASSSPVETQYF
TGTGCCAGCAGTTCGCCCGTGGAGACCCAGTACTTC
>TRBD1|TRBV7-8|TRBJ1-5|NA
CASSPRTGHSNQPQHF
TGTGCCAGCAGCCCCCGGACAGGGCATAGCAATCAGCCCCAGCATTTT
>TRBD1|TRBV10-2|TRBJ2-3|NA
CASSETTGNTQYF
TGCGCCAGCAGTGAGACGACAGGGAATACGCAGTATTTT
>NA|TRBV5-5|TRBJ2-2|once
CASSYGNTGELFF
TGTGCCAGCAGCTACGGGAACACCGGGGAGCTGTTTTTT
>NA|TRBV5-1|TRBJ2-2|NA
CASSLASNSPAPTGELFF
TGCGCCAGCAGCTTGGCCTCGAATAGCCCAGCCCCCACCGGGGAGCTGTTTTTT
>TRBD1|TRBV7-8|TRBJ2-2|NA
CASSILNRGQTGELFF
TGTGCCAGCAGCATCCTCAACAGGGGGCAGACCGGGGAGCTGTTTTTT
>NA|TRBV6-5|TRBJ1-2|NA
CASSYRDGYTF
TGTGCCAGCAGTTACAGGGATGGCTACACCTTC
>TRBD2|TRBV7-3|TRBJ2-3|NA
CASSSGSGGSTDTQYF
TGTGCCAGCAGCTCCGGATCTGGCGGGAGTACAGATACGCAGTATTTT
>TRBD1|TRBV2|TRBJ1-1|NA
CAHIRGGQGADTEAFF
TGTGCCCACATTAGAGGTGGACAGGGGGCGGACACTGAAGCTTTCTTT
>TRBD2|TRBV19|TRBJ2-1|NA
CASSPTSAGEDNEQFF
TGTGCCAGTAGTCCCACCTCAGCGGGAGAGGACAATGAGCAGTTCTTC
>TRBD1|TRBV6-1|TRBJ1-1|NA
CASSADWTGVNTEAFF
TGTGCCAGCAGTGCCGATTGGACAGGGGTGAACACTGAAGCTTTCTTT
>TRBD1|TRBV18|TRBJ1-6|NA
CASSPGTGVDSPLHF
TGTGCCAGCTCACCCGGGACAGGGGTGGATTCACCCCTCCACTTT
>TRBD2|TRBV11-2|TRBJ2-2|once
CASSSSIGLAGPNTGELFF
TGTGCCAGCAGCTCCTCCATCGGACTAGCGGGACCGAACACCGGGGAGCTGTTTTTT
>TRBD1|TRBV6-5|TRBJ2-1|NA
CASNQPGQGSDEQFF
TGTGCCAGCAACCAACCGGGACAGGGGAGCGATGAGCAGTTCTTC